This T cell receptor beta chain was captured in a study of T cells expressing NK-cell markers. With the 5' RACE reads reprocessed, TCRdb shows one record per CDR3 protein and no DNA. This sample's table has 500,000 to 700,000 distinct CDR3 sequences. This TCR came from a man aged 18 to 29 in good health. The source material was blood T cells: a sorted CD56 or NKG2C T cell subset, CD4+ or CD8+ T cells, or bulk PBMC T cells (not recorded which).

CDR3 residues: CASRVHREQYF. The rearrangement links TRBV28 to TRBJ2-7; TCRdb selects TRBD1, and the lack of DNA leaves this call unchecked. Germline V CDR1 and CDR2: MDHEN, SYDVKM. The CDR3 extends over 11 amino acids.